These 29 T cell receptor beta chains were sequenced from one sample in a study of shared clonotypes between healthy human individuals. Method: immunoSEQ multiplex PCR; TCRdb's copy keeps in-frame clones and lacks some. The sample has about 590,000 clones; around 95% are singletons. Positively selected for CCR7, the CD45RO-negative cells used as naive CD8 cells excluded terminally differentiated effector memory CD45RA+ cells. The sequencing sample was made of naive CD8+ T cells sorted from blood. Every receptor here comes from a woman in her 30s in good health.

The V gene is TRBV5-8, the J gene TRBJ1-2; 8 nucleotides line up with TRBD1. Germline CDR1 is SGHTS and CDR2 is YDEGEE. The junction had 5 bases not matched to a gene; V was cut back by 3 bases and J by 4 bases. The CDR3 loop spans 14 amino acids. The CDR3 reads CASSWGTGPYGYTF. The CDR3 coding sequence is TGTGCCAGCAGCTGGGGGACAGGCCCCTATGGCTACACCTTC.

The chain recombines TRBV19 with TRBJ2-7; 8 nucleotides line up with TRBD1. The trim removed 3 bases at V and 4 bases at J, leaving 14 bases unmatched. The germline gives CDR1 LNHDA, CDR2 SQIVND (reference sequence). This CDR3 has 17 residues. The CDR3 sequence: CASSITKGQGGPYEQYF. The CDR3, as DNA: TGTGCCAGTAGTATCACTAAAGGACAGGGTGGGCCATACGAGCAGTACTTC.

The chain employs TRBV15 and TRBJ1-5; 10 bases map to TRBD1. The CDR3 spans 15 residues. The trim removed 7 bases at V and 2 bases at J, leaving 5 bases unmatched. Germline V lookup: CDR1 LNHNV, CDR2 YYDKDF (reference sequence). This chain's CDR3 is CATMKGTGGNQPQHF. CDR3 nucleotide sequence: TGTGCCACCATGAAGGGGACAGGGGGCAATCAGCCCCAGCATTTT.

The V gene is TRBV28, the J gene TRBJ2-5, with D tentatively TRBD1 (6 bases). The last part of the DNA fits TRBJ2-7 better; the J call may be wrong. Germline V gene sequence: CDR1 MDHEN, CDR2 SYDVKM. The CDR3 loop spans 14 amino acids. The CDR3 is CASSLVTGPYEQYF. The CDR3 DNA sequence: TGTGCCAGCAGTTTAGTCACAGGGCCCTACGAGCAGTACTTC.

The rearrangement uses TRBV4-2 and TRBJ2-1; D gene uncertain. V was trimmed by 0 bases and J by 4 bases, leaving 13 bases between them. Germline lookup yields CDR1 LGHNA and CDR2 YNFKEQ. This CDR3 region has 16 residues. CDR3 sequence: CASSQEETGEYNEQFF. The DNA of the CDR3 is TGTGCCAGCAGCCAAGAGGAGACTGGGGAATACAATGAGCAGTTCTTC.

The V and J genes are TRBV13 and TRBJ2-1; 10 nucleotides line up with TRBD2. The CDR3 spans 16 residues. Per the germline V gene, CDR1 is PRHDT and CDR2 is FYEKMQ (reference sequence). The V and J ends lost 1 base and 5 bases, in that order; junction bases with no gene match: 5. The CDR3 bases are TGTGCCAGCAGCTTAGTCCCTAGCGGGAGACACAATGAGCAGTTCTTC. Its translation: CASSLVPSGRHNEQFF.

This sequence joins TRBV7-3 and TRBJ2-1, with 13 bases identical to TRBD2. V shed 2 bases and J 3 bases; nucleotides not matched to a gene: 1. The CDR3 has 16 amino acids. CDR1 is SGHTA and CDR2 is FQGTGA in the germline V gene. The CDR3 sequence: CASSLGLAGVYNEQFF. CDR3 in DNA: TGTGCCAGCAGCTTAGGACTAGCGGGGGTCTACAATGAGCAGTTCTTC.

This clone was seen only a few times. The CDR3 is CASMAGRLVNTEAFF. The CDR3 bases are TGTGCCAGCATGGCAGGGCGTTTGGTGAACACTGAAGCTTTCTTT. The chain joins TRBV13 to TRBJ1-1, with D possibly TRBD1 on 5 matching bases. Germline V gene data show CDR1 as PRHDT and CDR2 as FYEKMQ (reference sequence). V was cut by 7 bases and J by 0 bases, with 15 bases left in between. CDR3 size: 15 residues.

The J gene is TRBJ2-7, the V gene TRBV2, with a weak D call TRBD2 (5 bases). Germline V gene sequence: CDR1 SNHLY, CDR2 FYNNEI. Trimming left V 3 bases short and J 8 bases short, with 17 bases between. The CDR3 sequence is 14 residues long. The CDR3 bases are TGTGCCAGCAGTGATAGGACTCAGCCTTACCAGCAGTACTTC. Translation gives CASSDRTQPYQQYF.

This clone is a singleton in its sample. The V and J genes are TRBV10-1 and TRBJ2-6; D gene ambiguous. Trimming took off 4 bases at V and 0 bases at J, with 13 bases between the two ends. Per the germline V gene, CDR1 is WNHNN and CDR2 is SYGVQD (reference sequence). CDR3 length: 17 residues. The CDR3, as DNA: TGCGCCAGCAGTGGGGCCCCGGACCTCTCTGGGGCCAACGTCCTGACTTTC. This encodes CASSGAPDLSGANVLTF.

The rearrangement joins TRBV18 to TRBJ1-1; 7 bases are a match to TRBD1. The CDR3 spans 14 residues. Germline CDR1 is KGHSH and CDR2 is LQKENI. V dropped 8 bases and J dropped 6; count of bases not matched to a gene: 12. The CDR3 reads CASQTGRVYSEAFF. In nucleotides, the CDR3 is TGTGCCAGCCAGACAGGGCGGGTTTATTCTGAAGCTTTCTTT.

The J gene is TRBJ2-3, the V gene TRBV28, with D tentatively TRBD2 (5 bases). This CDR3 spans 17 amino acids. In germline, CDR1 is MDHEN, CDR2 SYDVKM. Trimming took 4 bases from V and 0 from J, leaving 17 bases between them. The CDR3 is CASSSPLWRTSTDTQYF. In DNA form, the CDR3 reads TGTGCCAGCAGTTCCCCCCTCTGGCGGACTAGCACAGATACGCAGTATTTT.

The CDR3 loop is CASSPSIGGVGVEQYF. In DNA, the CDR3 is TGTGCCAGCAGCCCTAGTATCGGAGGGGTTGGGGTCGAGCAGTACTTC. The chain carries TRBV7-7 and TRBJ2-5; the D gene is possibly TRBD2 (6 bases). The J call is in doubt because the DNA end fits TRBJ2-7 better. The CDR3 runs to 16 residues. Germline-derived CDR1 and CDR2 are SSHAT and FNYEAQ (reference sequence).

This chain joins TRBV6-1 and TRBJ1-2; unclear D gene. The V gene's germline CDR1 is MNHNS and CDR2 SASEGT. The CDR3 covers 16 residues. Trimming took 1 base from V and 0 from J, leaving 12 bases between them. Here the CDR3 reads CASSEGLHLTNYGYTF. CDR3 DNA sequence: TGTGCCAGCAGTGAAGGGTTACACCTGACTAACTATGGCTACACCTTC.

As for this clone: This same CDR3 is encoded by further DNA sequences in the sample. The chain has TRBV28 and TRBJ2-7, with D possibly TRBD2 on 6 matching bases. The CDR3 runs to 14 residues. Germline CDR1 is MDHEN and CDR2 is SYDVKM. Trimming left V 3 bases short and J 0 bases short, with 9 bases between. CDR3 bases: TGTGCCAGCAGTTTTAGCGGAAGCTCCTACGAGCAGTACTTC. Translated, it gives CASSFSGSSYEQYF.

The chain carries TRBV6-5 and TRBJ2-7; D unclear. Deletions cut 0 bases from V and 4 bases from J, with 10 bases between. CDR1 and CDR2 from the germline V gene are MNHEY and SVGAGI. The CDR3 spans 14 residues. The CDR3 region is CASSYSSQEYEQYF. In DNA, the CDR3 is TGTGCCAGCAGTTACTCGAGCCAGGAGTACGAGCAGTACTTC.

The V call is TRBV10-3, the J call TRBJ2-2; the D is unclear. Germline-derived CDR1 and CDR2 are ENHRY and SYGVKD. Trimming took 6 bases from V and 0 from J, leaving 8 bases between them. The CDR3 sequence is 14 residues long. The CDR3 region is CAISGDANTGELFF. CDR3 nucleotides: TGTGCCATCAGCGGAGATGCGAACACCGGGGAGCTGTTTTTT.

The DNA of the CDR3 is TGTGCCTGGGCCCGGTCGGGGTACATCTCGACTAGCTGTACCTACGAGCAGTACTTC. It codes for CAWARSGYISTSCTYEQYF. The chain uses TRBV30 and TRBJ2-7, with TRBD2 matching 7 bases. Germline V gene data show CDR1 as GTSNPN and CDR2 as SVGIG (reference sequence). The CDR3 has 19 residues. With V trimmed by 5 bases and J by 2 bases, 24 bases remained unmatched.

This chain connects TRBV7-8 to TRBJ2-2; the match to TRBD2 covers 12 bases. The junction had 4 bases not matched to a gene; V was cut back by 5 bases and J by 0 bases. Per the germline V gene, CDR1 is SGHVS and CDR2 is FQNEAQ. This CDR3 has 17 residues. CDR3 residues: CASSAGLAGTNTGELFF. CDR3 in DNA: TGTGCCAGCAGCGCGGGACTAGCGGGTACGAACACCGGGGAGCTGTTTTTT.

This chain connects TRBV9 to TRBJ2-7, with TRBD2 identical over 10 bases. V gave up 4 bases and J gave up 2 bases; unmatched junction bases: 3. In germline, CDR1 is SGDLS, CDR2 YYNGEE. The CDR3 consists of 14 residues. The CDR3 is CASSQAGGPYEQYF. The DNA for the CDR3 is TGTGCCAGCAGCCAAGCGGGAGGGCCCTACGAGCAGTACTTC.

This chain connects TRBV11-2 to TRBJ2-5, with a weak D call TRBD1 (6 bases). Trimming removed 5 bases at V and 1 base at J, with 17 bases between. CDR3 length: 16 amino acids. Germline CDR1 SGHAT, CDR2 FQNNGV. Here the CDR3 DNA reads TGTGCCAGCAGCGACCGAAGACAGGTTTTCCAAGAGACCCAGTACTTC. It is translated as CASSDRRQVFQETQYF.

Note on this clone: Other nucleotide sequences in the sample specify the same CDR3. CDR3 in amino acids: CASSYASGSYEQYF. CDR3 nucleotides: TGTGCCAGTAGTTACGCTAGCGGGAGTTACGAGCAGTACTTC. The gene calls are TRBV19 and TRBJ2-7; 10 nucleotides align to TRBD2. The junction had 5 bases not matched to a gene; V was cut back by 5 bases and J by 4 bases. Looked up from germline, CDR1 is LNHDA and CDR2 is SQIVND (reference sequence). This CDR3 region has 14 residues. Full variable domain (outside the CDR3, taken from reference TRBV19 and TRBJ2-7): DGGITQSPKYLFRKEGQNVTLSCEQNLNHDAMYWYRQDPGQGLRLIYYSQIVNDFQKGDIAEGYSVSREKKESFPLTVTSAQKNPTAFYLCASSYASGSYEQYFGPGTRLTVT.

This clone was detected only a few times. V and J are TRBV30 and TRBJ1-1; D remains ambiguous. Per germline, CDR1 GTSNPN and CDR2 SVGIG (reference sequence). The germline V and J ends were trimmed by 4 bases and 0 bases, with 9 bases remaining between them. This CDR3 region has 13 residues. CDR3 amino acids: CAWTTGMNTEAFF. DNA for the CDR3: TGTGCCTGGACTACCGGCATGAACACTGAAGCTTTCTTT.

The rearrangement joins TRBV19 to TRBJ2-2; D gene unclear. The CDR3 contains 12 residues. Germline assignment: CDR1 LNHDA and CDR2 SQIVND (reference sequence). The V and J ends lost 5 bases and 6 bases respectively, with 7 bases between them. CDR3 amino acids: CASSYYPGELFF. The CDR3 coding sequence is TGTGCCAGTAGTTATTACCCCGGGGAGCTGTTTTTT.

The chain joins TRBV19 to TRBJ2-2; 12 positions match TRBD1. Per the germline V gene, CDR1 is LNHDA and CDR2 is SQIVND (reference sequence). The CDR3 covers 17 residues. V lost 3 bases to trimming and J lost 5 bases; unmatched junction nucleotides: 7. CDR3: CASSMPGQGARTGELFF. The CDR3, as DNA: TGTGCCAGTAGTATGCCGGGACAGGGGGCAAGAACCGGGGAGCTGTTTTTT.

This chain joins TRBV19 and TRBJ2-3; TRBD2 matches at 7 bases. The CDR3 has 14 amino acids. The V gene end was trimmed by 6 bases and the J gene end by 4 bases; junction bases not matched to a gene: 7. Germline CDR1 and CDR2: LNHDA and SQIVND (reference sequence). CDR3: CASSSGGNSDTQYF. The CDR3, as DNA: TGTGCCAGTAGCTCGGGAGGCAACTCAGATACGCAGTATTTT.

This clone was detected once. Other DNA sequences in this sample translate to the same CDR3. In nucleotides, the CDR3 is TGTGCCAGCAGCGTAGGAGGGGGAGGCTACGAGCAGTACTTC. Translation: CASSVGGGGYEQYF. The genes are TRBV9 and TRBJ2-7; D may correspond to TRBD1 or TRBD2 (6 bases each). The CDR3 covers 14 residues. The germline V and J ends were trimmed by 0 bases and 3 bases, with 10 bases remaining between them. Germline V gives CDR1 SGDLS, CDR2 YYNGEE.

V and J are TRBV19 and TRBJ1-5; unclear D gene. Trimming took off 6 bases at V and 1 base at J, with 13 bases between the two ends. Germline values: CDR1 LNHDA, CDR2 SQIVND (reference sequence). The CDR3 is made up of 15 amino acids. CDR3 sequence (DNA): TGTGCCAGTAGCTACGACGGGGAGAGCAATCAGCCCCAGCATTTT. The encoded protein is CASSYDGESNQPQHF.

The J gene is TRBJ2-7, the V gene TRBV5-5, with 12 bases that match TRBD2. CDR1 is SGHKS, CDR2 YYEKEE, per germline (reference sequence). This CDR3 spans 18 amino acids. V dropped 4 bases and J dropped 6; count of bases not matched to a gene: 17. This chain's CDR3 is CASSPRGASGRAELEQYF. CDR3 coding DNA: TGTGCCAGCAGCCCACGAGGGGCTAGCGGGAGGGCCGAGCTCGAGCAGTACTTC.